Listed below are T cell receptor beta chains from one sample, sequenced in a study of cytomegalovirus exposure and HLA in healthy donors. The data were produced by immunoSEQ multiplex PCR, yet TCRdb's version contains in-frame clones alone and is incomplete. The sample lists over 130,000 clones; 82% were seen once. Input material: PBMCs. The source of these receptors is a male donor in good health and CMV-seronegative. Each CDR3 is given with its conserved first and last residue. The D gene is left open where the match is weak. Not every row has a clone size; where given, it reads once, few, many or a size class.

V gene,CDR3 length,J gene,D gene,clone size,CDR3 DNA,CDR3 protein
TRBV7-3,14,TRBJ2-7,-,-,TGTGCCAGCAGCTTAGAGGCTCTTGGTGACGAGCAGTACTTC,CASSLEALGDEQYF
TRBV19,14,TRBJ2-7,-,-,TGTGCCAGTAGTATTGGCGGGGATACCTACGAGCAGTACTTC,CASSIGGDTYEQYF
TRBV14,14,TRBJ2-5,-,few,TGTGCCAGCAGTGTGGTGGGCCGTATGACGACCCAGTACTTC,CASSVVGRMTTQYF
TRBV2,13,TRBJ2-1,TRBD2,-,TGTGCCAGCAGTACAGCGGGAGGTAATGAGCAGTTCTTC,CASSTAGGNEQFF
TRBV9,17,TRBJ1-2,TRBD1,-,TGTGCCAGCAGCGTGGCCGGGACAGGGGGCGTCAACTATGGCTACACCTTC,CASSVAGTGGVNYGYTF
TRBV15,20,TRBJ2-1,TRBD2,few,TGTGCCACCAGCAGTAGGGGCGTGAAGGGAGCTAGCGGGACAAACAATGAGCAGTTCTTC,CATSSRGVKGASGTNNEQFF
TRBV6-5,14,TRBJ2-7,-,-,TGTGCCAGCAGTTCCTTCGACAGTTCCTACGAGCAGTACTTC,CASSSFDSSYEQYF
TRBV5-1,13,TRBJ2-5,TRBD2,-,TGCGCCAGCAGCCCGGGACTAGCGGAGACCCAGTACTTC,CASSPGLAETQYF
TRBV5-6,13,TRBJ2-7,-,-,TGTGCCAGCAGGGTTGAGCGTAGCTACGAGCAGTACTTC,CASRVERSYEQYF
TRBV6-5,15,TRBJ2-1,TRBD2,-,TGTGCCAGCCACATCGGACTAGCGGGATCCAGCGAGCAGTTCTTC,CASHIGLAGSSEQFF
TRBV13,16,TRBJ2-2,-,-,TGTGCCAGCAGCTTAGGCCCGGCGGCGAACACCGGGGAGCTGTTTTTT,CASSLGPAANTGELFF
TRBV28,14,TRBJ1-5,TRBD1,few,TGTGCCAGCAGGGCACAGGGGATGGATCAGCCCCAGCATTTT,CASRAQGMDQPQHF
TRBV11-2,17,TRBJ1-1,-,-,TGTGCCAGCAGCTTAGGGGCCGGACATCCCGGTGACACTGAAGCTTTCTTT,CASSLGAGHPGDTEAFF
TRBV13,16,TRBJ2-2,-,-,TGTGCCAGCAGCTTGGGGGGGGCTCCCAACACCGGGGAGCTGTTTTTT,CASSLGGAPNTGELFF
TRBV30,15,TRBJ2-7,TRBD2,-,TGTGCCTGGAGACTCGGACTAGCGGAAAACTACGAGCAGTACTTC,CAWRLGLAENYEQYF
TRBV6-1,12,TRBJ2-4,-,-,TGTGCCAGCAGTGATGAGGGAAACATTCAGTACTTC,CASSDEGNIQYF
TRBV7-2,15,TRBJ2-1,-,-,TGTGCCAGCAGCTTGTTCCCTAGATACGACAATGAGCAGTTCTTC,CASSLFPRYDNEQFF
TRBV4-2,14,TRBJ1-1,TRBD1,-,TGTGCCAGCAGCTACGGGACAGGAGACACTGAAGCTTTCTTT,CASSYGTGDTEAFF
TRBV18,15,TRBJ2-7,-,-,TGTGCCAGCTCACCAACTGCGCTTAATACCTACGAGCAGTACTTC,CASSPTALNTYEQYF
TRBV7-6,15,TRBJ1-5,-,-,TGTGCCAGCAGCTTACTGGCATATAGCAATCAGCCCCAGCATTTT,CASSLLAYSNQPQHF